This T cell receptor beta chain was sequenced during a study of CD8+ T cells in alopecia areata. Study observations and caveats: Possibly as an HLA-related effect, TCR sharing across patients appeared less clear than in mice. Expanded CD8+ clones among the top 100, and scalp clonality, were significantly decreased by tofacitinib. Greater clonality was observed in lesional scalp samples, especially alopecia totalis/universalis, versus normal scalp.

The CDR3 length is 16 residues. With 0 bases clipped from V and 2 bases from J, the junction kept 6 bases outside the gene matches. Germline V gives CDR1 SGHVS, CDR2 FQNEAQ. This clone was detected a few times. Its antigen is undetermined. cDNA reverse transcribed from extracted RNA served as the sequencing template. Data came from immunoSEQ multiplex PCR; TCRdb stores just in-frame clones and leaves some out. The table shows 200,000 to 250,000 clones, with around two fifths occurring only once. Treatment noted: oral pan-JAK inhibitor, 5-10 mg twice daily. Specimens obtained from alopecia areata patients comprised lesional scalp punch biopsies and peripheral blood.

The TCR sequence derives from a human donor with alopecia areata. The chain joins TRBV7-8 to TRBJ2-7; TRBD2 agrees at 8 bases. Sequenced material: CD4+ T cells sorted from blood, taken at roughly week 36, from a patient treated with tofacitinib. The DNA of the CDR3 is TGTGCCAGCAGCTTAGCGCTGTCTAGCGGGCCCTACGAGCAGTACTTC. It encodes CASSLALSSGPYEQYF.